The sequence of this T cell receptor (beta chain) was determined in a study of neurological immune-mediated disorders. Study results and limitations: The greatest TCR clonal expansion appeared in HTLV-1-associated myelopathy and the smallest, falling below healthy controls, in multiple sclerosis. Among expanded clones, no CDR3 amino acid sequences were shared across subjects, a pattern suggesting private repertoires in all groups.

In its sample, this clonotype was seen many times. Its specificity is unknown. With 10-nucleotide random UMIs included, cDNA was synthesized by 5'RACE. Over 170 million TCR-beta sequences from 15-18 subjects were obtained in each sequencing run. TCRdb reanalysed the 5' RACE reads using MiXCR and keeps one entry per CDR3 protein. This sample has 65,000 to 80,000 distinct CDR3 sequences, with roughly 15% found just once. Sequenced: PBMCs. The sequence was obtained from a woman in her thirties or forties in good health.

The CDR3 coding sequence is TGCGCCAGCAGCTTGGACACCTCTCCGAACACCGGGGAGCTGTTTTTT. It translates to CASSLDTSPNTGELFF. This rearrangement joins TRBV5-1 to TRBJ2-2; D remains ambiguous. Germline CDR1 SGHRS, CDR2 YFSETQ. Trimming stripped 0 bases from V and 0 bases from J, with 9 bases between. This CDR3 comprises 16 residues.